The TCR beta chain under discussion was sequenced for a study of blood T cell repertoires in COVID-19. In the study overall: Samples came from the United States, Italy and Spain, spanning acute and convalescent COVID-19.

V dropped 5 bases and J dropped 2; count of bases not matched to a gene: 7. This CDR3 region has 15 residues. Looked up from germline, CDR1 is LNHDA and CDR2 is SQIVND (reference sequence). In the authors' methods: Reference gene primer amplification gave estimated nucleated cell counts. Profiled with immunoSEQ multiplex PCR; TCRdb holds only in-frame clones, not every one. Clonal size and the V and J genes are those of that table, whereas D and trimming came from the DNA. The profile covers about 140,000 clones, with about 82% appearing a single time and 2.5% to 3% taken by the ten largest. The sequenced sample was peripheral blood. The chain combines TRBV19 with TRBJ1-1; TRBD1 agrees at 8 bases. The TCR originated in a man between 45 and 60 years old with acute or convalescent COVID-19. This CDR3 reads CASSVQGARNTEAFF. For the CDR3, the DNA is TGTGCCAGTAGTGTCCAGGGGGCCCGTAACACTGAAGCTTTCTTT.